The 13 T cell receptor beta chains listed next were all sequenced from one sample in a study of blood T cells in healthy people across ages. Through a sample-barcoded 5' primer and a J-beta primer mix, a second PCR was run for roughly 6 to 11 cycles. TCRdb itself ran the 5' RACE reads through MiXCR, one entry per CDR3 protein. The data hold approximately 1,100,000 distinct CDR3 sequences, with 35% to 50% observed a single time. Sequencing was done on a sample of blood. The receptors were sampled from a woman aged 55-70 years in good health.

This clonotype was recorded a few times. The chain carries TRBV9 and TRBJ2-7; TRBD2 agrees at 7 bases. Unmatched junction bases numbered 5, after V lost 4 bases and J lost 10 bases. This CDR3 is 11 amino acids long. Looked up from germline, CDR1 is SGDLS and CDR2 is YYNGEE. The CDR3 is CASSSSGIQYF. In DNA form, the CDR3 reads TGTGCCAGCAGCTCAAGCGGGATTCAGTACTTC.

A few counts support this clonotype. The CDR3 bases are TGTGCCAGCAAGGACAGGTTGAACGAGCAGTACTTC. Translated, it gives CASKDRLNEQYF. The V and J genes are TRBV12-3 or TRBV12-4 and TRBJ2-7; 7 bases are a match to TRBD1. The CDR3 sequence is 12 residues long. Germline trimming cut 7 bases from V and 5 bases from J; bases unmatched to any gene: 5.

The genes are TRBV7-9 and TRBJ2-1; 11 nucleotides line up with TRBD2. J gave up 4 bases and V 0 bases, and 5 bases lay outside the gene matches. The CDR3 length is 17 residues. CDR1 and CDR2 from the germline V gene are SEHNR and FQNEAQ (reference sequence). CDR3: CASSLAGTSGLYNEQFF. The CDR3 region has the DNA TGTGCCAGCAGCTTAGCCGGGACTAGCGGCTTGTACAATGAGCAGTTCTTC.

This clonotype was observed a handful of times. This chain links TRBV12-3 or TRBV12-4 with TRBJ2-7; D is unclear. Trimming shortened V by 3 bases and J by 0 bases, and 9 bases separated the two germline ends. The CDR3 is 14 residues long. The CDR3 loop is CASSLAESSYEQYF. The DNA of the CDR3 is TGTGCCAGCAGTTTGGCAGAGTCCTCCTACGAGCAGTACTTC.

With regard to this clonotype: A much larger clone differs from this one at a single base, so this may be a read error. The CDR3 DNA is TGTGTCAGCAGCTTCTCCCTCAATGAGCAGTTCTTC. The encoded protein is CVSSFSLNEQFF. V usage is TRBV7-2 and J usage is TRBJ2-1; no clear D gene. CDR3 length equals 12 residues. Per the germline V gene, CDR1 is SGHTA and CDR2 is FQGNSA.

The chain is built from TRBV29-1 and TRBJ1-3, with TRBD1 as a possible D gene (5 bases). CDR3 length: 15 amino acids. CDR1 SQVTM and CDR2 ANQGSEA come from the germline V gene. The V end lost 4 bases, the J end lost 0 bases, and 13 bases lay between the germline ends. The CDR3 region is CSVAGTESSGNTIYF. The CDR3 coding sequence is TGCAGCGTTGCCGGGACTGAGAGCTCTGGAAACACCATATATTTT.

In its sample, this clonotype was seen a few times. The rearrangement uses TRBV5-1 and TRBJ1-2; 9 nucleotides agree with TRBD1. Germline CDR1 and CDR2: SGHRS and YFSETQ. V was clipped by 6 bases and J by 2 bases; unmatched bases: 8. The CDR3 totals 15 residues. CDR3: CASMGGDRDNYGYTF. The CDR3 nucleotides are TGCGCCAGCATGGGGGGGGACAGGGACAACTATGGCTACACCTTC. Full variable domain (remainder filled in from reference TRBV5-1 and TRBJ1-2): KAGVTQTPRYLIKTRGQQVTLSCSPISGHRSVSWYQQTPGQGLQFLFEYFSETQRNKGNFPGRFSGRQFSNSRSEMNVSTLELGDSALYLCASMGGDRDNYGYTFGSGTRLTVV.

The chain is built from TRBV5-1 and TRBJ1-2, with D maybe TRBD1 (5 bases). Germline V lookup: CDR1 SGHRS, CDR2 YFSETQ. Trimming cost V 5 bases and J 4 bases, with 15 bases left between them. The CDR3 has 14 amino acids. The CDR3, as DNA: TGCGCCAGCAGGGGAGCAGGGAAATTCTATGGCTACACCTTC. Encoded protein: CASRGAGKFYGYTF. Full variable domain (rest looked up from reference TRBV5-1 and TRBJ1-2): KAGVTQTPRYLIKTRGQQVTLSCSPISGHRSVSWYQQTPGQGLQFLFEYFSETQRNKGNFPGRFSGRQFSNSRSEMNVSTLELGDSALYLCASRGAGKFYGYTFGSGTRLTVV.

This rearrangement joins TRBV5-1 to TRBJ2-1; 9 positions agree with TRBD2. The junction had 14 bases not matched to a gene; V was cut back by 0 bases and J by 1 base. Germline V lookup: CDR1 SGHRS, CDR2 YFSETQ. This CDR3 comprises 20 residues. As DNA, the CDR3 is TGCGCCAGCAGCTTGGCCAGGCTAGCGGGAAGGGATTCTTCCTACAATGAGCAGTTCTTC. This codes for CASSLARLAGRDSSYNEQFF. The full variable domain, rest sourced from reference TRBV5-1 and TRBJ2-1, is KAGVTQTPRYLIKTRGQQVTLSCSPISGHRSVSWYQQTPGQGLQFLFEYFSETQRNKGNFPGRFSGRQFSNSRSEMNVSTLELGDSALYLCASSLARLAGRDSSYNEQFFGPGTRLTVL.

The chain has TRBV20-1 and TRBJ2-1, with D possibly TRBD2 on 6 matching bases. Trimming cost V 1 base and J 9 bases, with 16 bases left between them. This CDR3 has 14 amino acids. CDR1 and CDR2 (germline): DFQATT, SNEGSKA (reference sequence). CDR3 loop: CSARGAGLGGEQFF. CDR3 nucleotides: TGCAGTGCTAGAGGAGCGGGTCTCGGGGGTGAGCAGTTCTTC.

The chain has TRBV7-3 and TRBJ2-1; TRBD2 aligns across 7 bases. The CDR3 covers 14 residues. J was trimmed by 6 bases and V by 7 bases; bases with no gene match: 9. Looked up from germline, CDR1 is SGHTA and CDR2 is FQGTGA. CDR3 coding DNA: TGTGCCAGCATCCAAAGCGGGAATGGCAATGAGCAGTTCTTC. It yields the protein CASIQSGNGNEQFF.

Concerning this clonotype: The junction differs from germline at one of its ends, possibly a read error. The rearrangement uses TRBV18 and TRBJ1-1, with D hard to call. The length of the CDR3 is 13 residues. Germline V gene lookup returns CDR1 KGHSH and CDR2 LQKENI. The chain's CDR3 is CASPPRPDTEAFF. Written as DNA, the CDR3 is TGTGCCAGCCCACCTCGGCCGGACACTGAAGCTTTCTTT.

The V and J genes are TRBV7-2 and TRBJ2-3, with 12 positions matching TRBD2. The J segment lost 0 bases and the V segment lost 1 base, leaving 8 bases of the junction unmatched. The CDR3 runs 19 residues. In germline, CDR1 is SGHTA, CDR2 FQGNSA. CDR3 DNA: TGTGCCAGCAGCTTAGGGCCTAGCGGGAGGGCAACTAGCACAGATACGCAGTATTTT. Translating it yields CASSLGPSGRATSTDTQYF.